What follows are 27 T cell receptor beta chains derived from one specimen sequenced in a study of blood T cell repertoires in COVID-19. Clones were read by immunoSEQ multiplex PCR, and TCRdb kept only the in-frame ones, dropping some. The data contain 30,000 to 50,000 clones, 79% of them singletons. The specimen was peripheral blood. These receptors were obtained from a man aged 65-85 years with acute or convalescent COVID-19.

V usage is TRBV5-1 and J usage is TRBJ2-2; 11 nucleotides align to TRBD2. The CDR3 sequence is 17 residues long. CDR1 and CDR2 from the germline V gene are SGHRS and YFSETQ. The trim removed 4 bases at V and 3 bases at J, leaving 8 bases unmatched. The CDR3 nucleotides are TGCGCCAGCAGCCCATCTAGCGGGAGGTTGGACACCGGGGAGCTGTTTTTT. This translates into CASSPSSGRLDTGELFF.

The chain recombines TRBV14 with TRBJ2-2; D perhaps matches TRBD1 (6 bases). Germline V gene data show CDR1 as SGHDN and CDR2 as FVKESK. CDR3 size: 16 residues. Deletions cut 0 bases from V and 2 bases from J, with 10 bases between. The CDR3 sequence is CASSQEWGLNTGELFF. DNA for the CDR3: TGTGCCAGCAGCCAAGAGTGGGGGCTAAACACCGGGGAGCTGTTTTTT.

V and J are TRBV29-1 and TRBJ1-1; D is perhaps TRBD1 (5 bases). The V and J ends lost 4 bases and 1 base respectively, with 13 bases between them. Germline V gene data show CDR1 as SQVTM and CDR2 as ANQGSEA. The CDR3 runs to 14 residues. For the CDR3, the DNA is TGCAGCGTTGGTAGACAGAAAAAGAACACTGAAGCTTTCTTT. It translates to CSVGRQKKNTEAFF.

For the CDR3, the DNA is TGTGCCAGCAGCTTAGACCCGGGACAGGGGGCGTACGAGCAGTACTTC. It specifies CASSLDPGQGAYEQYF. The gene calls are TRBV11-2 and TRBJ2-7; 12 positions match TRBD1. The CDR3 covers 16 residues. CDR1 SGHAT and CDR2 FQNNGV come from the germline V gene. V gave up 0 bases and J gave up 4 bases; unmatched junction bases: 4.

This CDR3 is CASSLFGQAGAGANVLTF. In DNA form, the CDR3 reads TGTGCCAGCAGTTTATTCGGACAGGCCGGTGCTGGGGCCAACGTCCTGACTTTC. The rearrangement links TRBV27 to TRBJ2-6, with TRBD1 identical over 7 bases. Germline values: CDR1 MNHEY, CDR2 SMNVEV (reference sequence). The ends lost 1 base at V and 2 bases at J; junction bases unmatched: 8. There are 18 residues in the CDR3. The full variable domain, its missing parts supplied by reference TRBV27 and TRBJ2-6, is EAQVTQNPRYLITVTGKKLTVTCSQNMNHEYMSWYRQDPGLGLRQIYYSMNVEVTDKGDVPEGYKVSRKEKRNFPLILESPSPNQTSLYFCASSLFGQAGAGANVLTFGAGSRLTVL.

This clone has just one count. The CDR3 DNA sequence: TGTGCCGCCAACCGGGACAGGGCGATGAACACTGAAGCTTTCTTT. It yields the protein CAANRDRAMNTEAFF. The rearrangement links TRBV10-3 to TRBJ1-1; 9 bases match TRBD1. Germline V gives CDR1 ENHRY, CDR2 SYGVKD. The J segment lost 0 bases and the V segment lost 11 bases, leaving 10 bases of the junction unmatched. There are 15 residues in the CDR3.

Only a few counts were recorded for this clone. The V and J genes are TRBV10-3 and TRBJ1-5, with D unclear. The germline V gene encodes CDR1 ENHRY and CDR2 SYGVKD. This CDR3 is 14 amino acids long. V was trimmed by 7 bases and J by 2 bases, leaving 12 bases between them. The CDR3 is CAINSAAGNQPQHF. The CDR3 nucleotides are TGTGCCATCAATTCGGCGGCAGGCAATCAGCCCCAGCATTTT.

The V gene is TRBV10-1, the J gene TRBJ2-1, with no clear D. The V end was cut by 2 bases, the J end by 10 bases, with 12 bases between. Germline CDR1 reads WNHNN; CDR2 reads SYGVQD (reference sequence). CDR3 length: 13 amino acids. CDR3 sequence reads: CASSETTSREQFF. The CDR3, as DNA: TGCGCCAGCAGTGAGACCACGTCGAGAGAGCAGTTCTTC.

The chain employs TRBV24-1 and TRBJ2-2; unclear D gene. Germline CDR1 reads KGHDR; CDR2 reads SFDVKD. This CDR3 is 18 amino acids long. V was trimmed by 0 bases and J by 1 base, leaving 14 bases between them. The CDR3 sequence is CATSDLGFGLQNTGELFF. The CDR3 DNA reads TGTGCCACCAGTGATTTGGGCTTTGGCTTGCAGAACACCGGGGAGCTGTTTTTT.

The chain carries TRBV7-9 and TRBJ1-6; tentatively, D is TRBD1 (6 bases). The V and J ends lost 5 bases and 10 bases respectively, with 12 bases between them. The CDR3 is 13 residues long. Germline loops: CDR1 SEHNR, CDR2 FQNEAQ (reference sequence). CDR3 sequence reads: CASSPRQESPLHF. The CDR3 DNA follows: TGTGCCAGCAGCCCCAGACAGGAATCACCCCTCCACTTT. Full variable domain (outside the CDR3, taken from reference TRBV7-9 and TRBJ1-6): DTGVSQNPRHKITKRGQNVTFRCDPISEHNRLYWYRQTLGQGPEFLTYFQNEAQLEKSRLLSDRFSAERPKGSFSTLEIQRTEQGDSAMYLCASSPRQESPLHFGNGTRLTVT.

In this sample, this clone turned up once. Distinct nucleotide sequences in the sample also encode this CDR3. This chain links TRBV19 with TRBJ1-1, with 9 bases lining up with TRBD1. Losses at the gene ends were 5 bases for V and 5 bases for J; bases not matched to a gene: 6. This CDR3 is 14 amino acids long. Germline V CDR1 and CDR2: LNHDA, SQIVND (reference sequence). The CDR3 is CASSPGQGRTEAFF. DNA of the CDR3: TGTGCCAGTAGTCCCGGACAGGGGAGGACTGAAGCTTTCTTT.

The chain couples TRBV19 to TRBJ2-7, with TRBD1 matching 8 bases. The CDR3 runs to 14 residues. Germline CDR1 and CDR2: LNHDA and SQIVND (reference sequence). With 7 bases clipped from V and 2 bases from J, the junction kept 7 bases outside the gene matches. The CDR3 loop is CASMAWDRPYEQYF. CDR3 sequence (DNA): TGTGCCAGTATGGCTTGGGACAGGCCCTACGAGCAGTACTTC.

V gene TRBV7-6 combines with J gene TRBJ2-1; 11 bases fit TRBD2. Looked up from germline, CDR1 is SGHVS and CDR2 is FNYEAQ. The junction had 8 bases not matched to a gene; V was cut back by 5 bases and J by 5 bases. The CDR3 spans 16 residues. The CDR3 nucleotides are TGTGCCAGCAGCGAACTAGCGGGAGTTTCCAACAATGAGCAGTTCTTC. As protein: CASSELAGVSNNEQFF.

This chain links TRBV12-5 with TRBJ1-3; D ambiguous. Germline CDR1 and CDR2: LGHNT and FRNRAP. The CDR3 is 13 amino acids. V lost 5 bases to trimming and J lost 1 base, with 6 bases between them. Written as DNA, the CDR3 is TGTGCTAGTGGTCCCGGGTCTGGAAACACCATATATTTT. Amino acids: CASGPGSGNTIYF.

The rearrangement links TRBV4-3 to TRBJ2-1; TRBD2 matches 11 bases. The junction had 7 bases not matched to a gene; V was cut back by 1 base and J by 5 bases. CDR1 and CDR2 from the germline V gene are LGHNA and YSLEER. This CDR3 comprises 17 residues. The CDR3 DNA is TGCGCCAGCAGCCAAGGCCCGACTAGCGGGACTAACAATGAGCAGTTCTTC. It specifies CASSQGPTSGTNNEQFF.

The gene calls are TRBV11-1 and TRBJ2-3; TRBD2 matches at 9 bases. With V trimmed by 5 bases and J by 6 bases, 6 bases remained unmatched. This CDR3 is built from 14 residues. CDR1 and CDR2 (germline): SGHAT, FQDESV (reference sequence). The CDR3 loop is CASSLLAGGDTQYF. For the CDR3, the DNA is TGTGCCAGCAGCCTCTTGGCGGGAGGGGATACGCAGTATTTT.

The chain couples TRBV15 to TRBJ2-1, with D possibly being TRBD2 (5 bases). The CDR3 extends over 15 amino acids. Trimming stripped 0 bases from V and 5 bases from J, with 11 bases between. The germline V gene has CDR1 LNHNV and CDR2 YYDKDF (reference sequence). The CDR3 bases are TGTGCCACCAGCAGAGAAAGAGGGAGAGACAATGAGCAGTTCTTC. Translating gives CATSRERGRDNEQFF.

Here the CDR3 DNA reads TGTGCCAGCAGCTTAGTAGCGGGCAGCTCCTACGAGCAGTACTTC. Amino acid sequence: CASSLVAGSSYEQYF. V gene TRBV7-2 combines with J gene TRBJ2-7; 7 bases line up with TRBD2. Germline V CDR1 and CDR2: SGHTA, FQGNSA. J was trimmed by 0 bases and V by 1 base; bases with no gene match: 3. The CDR3 is 15 residues long. Using reference TRBV7-2 and TRBJ2-7 for the parts outside the CDR3, the full variable domain is GAGVSQSPSNKVTEKGKDVELRCDPISGHTALYWYRQSLGQGLEFLIYFQGNSAPDKSGLPSDRFSAERTGGSVSTLTIQRTQQEDSAVYLCASSLVAGSSYEQYFGPGTRLTVT.

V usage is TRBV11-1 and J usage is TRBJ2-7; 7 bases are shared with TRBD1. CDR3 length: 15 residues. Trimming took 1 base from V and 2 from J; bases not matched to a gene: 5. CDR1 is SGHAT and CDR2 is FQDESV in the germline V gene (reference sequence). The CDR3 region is CASSLGRQGPYEQYF. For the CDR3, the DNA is TGTGCCAGCAGCTTAGGGCGACAGGGTCCCTACGAGCAGTACTTC.

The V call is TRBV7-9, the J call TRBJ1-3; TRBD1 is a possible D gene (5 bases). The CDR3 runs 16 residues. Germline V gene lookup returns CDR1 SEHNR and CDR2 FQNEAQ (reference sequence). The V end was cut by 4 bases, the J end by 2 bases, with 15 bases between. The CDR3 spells CASSYPGPLTGNTIYF. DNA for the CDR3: TGTGCCAGCAGCTACCCAGGGCCTTTAACTGGAAACACCATATATTTT.

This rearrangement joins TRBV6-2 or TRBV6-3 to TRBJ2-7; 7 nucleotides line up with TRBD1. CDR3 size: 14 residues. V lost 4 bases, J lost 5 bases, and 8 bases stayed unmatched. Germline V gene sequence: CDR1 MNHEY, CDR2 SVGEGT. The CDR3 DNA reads TGTGCCAGCAGTTGGACCCTACAGGGGAACGAGCAGTACTTC. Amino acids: CASSWTLQGNEQYF.

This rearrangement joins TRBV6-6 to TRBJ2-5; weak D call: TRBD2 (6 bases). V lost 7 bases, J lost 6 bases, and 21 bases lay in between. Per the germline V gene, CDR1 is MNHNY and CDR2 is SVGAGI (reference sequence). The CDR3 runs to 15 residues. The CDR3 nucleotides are TGTGCCAGCACCATGAGGGGACTGGTGGTAAAGACCCAGTACTTC. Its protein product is CASTMRGLVVKTQYF.

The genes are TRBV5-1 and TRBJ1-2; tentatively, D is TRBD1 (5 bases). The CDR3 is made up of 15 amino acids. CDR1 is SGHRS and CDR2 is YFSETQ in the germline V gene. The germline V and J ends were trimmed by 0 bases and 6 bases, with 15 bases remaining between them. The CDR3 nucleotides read TGCGCCAGCAGCTTGGGGCAGGCCACGGGGGATGGCTACACCTTC. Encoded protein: CASSLGQATGDGYTF.

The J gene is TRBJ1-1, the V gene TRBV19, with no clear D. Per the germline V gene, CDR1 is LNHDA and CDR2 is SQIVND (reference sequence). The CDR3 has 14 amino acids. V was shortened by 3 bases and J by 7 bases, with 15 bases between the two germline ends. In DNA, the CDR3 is TGTGCCAGTAGTATCCCGCAGTGGGGAGGTGAAGCTTTCTTT. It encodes CASSIPQWGGEAFF.

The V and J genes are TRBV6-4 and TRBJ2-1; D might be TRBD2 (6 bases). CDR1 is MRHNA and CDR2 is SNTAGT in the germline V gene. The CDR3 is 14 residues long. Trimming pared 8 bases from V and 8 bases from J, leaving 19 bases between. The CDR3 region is CASSSRGDFDEQFF. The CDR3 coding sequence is TGTGCCAGCTCTTCTAGAGGGGACTTCGATGAGCAGTTCTTC.

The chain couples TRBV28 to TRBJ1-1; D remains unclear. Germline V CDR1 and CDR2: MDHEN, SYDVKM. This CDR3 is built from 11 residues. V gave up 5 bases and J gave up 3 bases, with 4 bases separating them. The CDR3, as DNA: TGTGCCAGCAGTCCCGACACTGAAGCTTTCTTT. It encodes CASSPDTEAFF.

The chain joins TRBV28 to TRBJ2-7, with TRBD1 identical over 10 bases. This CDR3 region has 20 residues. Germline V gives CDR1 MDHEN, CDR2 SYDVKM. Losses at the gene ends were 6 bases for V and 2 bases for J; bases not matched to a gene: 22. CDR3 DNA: TGTGCCAGCAGCCCCTTTGGCGGGACAGGGGTCCTCAGCATAACCTACGAGCAGTACTTC. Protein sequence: CASSPFGGTGVLSITYEQYF.